The rows below give T cell receptor beta chains drawn from one sample of a study of CD8+ T cells in alopecia areata. Profiled with immunoSEQ multiplex PCR; TCRdb holds only in-frame clones, not every one. Of about 200,000 clones listed, 35% to 40% were seen once; the top ten hold about 0.48%. This material consisted of CD4+ T cells sorted from blood, taken at approximately week 30, from a patient treated with tofacitinib. The receptors were gathered from a human donor with alopecia areata. Each CDR3 is given with its conserved first and last residue. Fields, in order: clone size, V gene, CDR3 protein. Rows may omit the clone size; those that give it use once, few, many or a size class.

few | TRBV18 | CASSRQGQGASGEQYF
NA | TRBV7-9 | CASSLVASGGNEQFF
NA | TRBV10-3 | CAISDDRANEQFF
few | TRBV30 | CAWSGSWTREKLFF
NA | TRBV19 | CASSSDRVNTGELFF
NA | TRBV9 | CASSLRTRGYNEQFF
NA | TRBV6-5 | CASKMGDHSYTF
NA | TRBV30 | CAWSVGSSGETQYF
few | TRBV7-2 | CASTPQGATYNEQFF
NA | TRBV10-3 | CATASGNTIYF
NA | TRBV7-9 | CASSPGEGGILAGANVLTF
NA | TRBV6-5 | CASSYPGTGSYGYTF
NA | TRBV30 | CAWSGRLTNYGYTF
few | TRBV10-3 | CAIGSGPRNTEAFF
NA | TRBV6-5 | CASSSRDGGYTF
few | TRBV29-1 | CSVTTGDSSYNSPLHF
few | TRBV5-6 | CASSPRVWAGDTQYF
NA | TRBV13 | CASRRLARTDTQYF
NA | TRBV5-4 | CASREGTESSYEQYF
NA | TRBV5-1 | CASSSLRGGTYGYTF
many | TRBV9 | CASSVGLGELFF
few | TRBV11-2 | CASHGNSYEQYF
NA | TRBV30 | CAWSVQRTGGPINQPQHF
few | TRBV6-1 | CASRGGVSYNEQFF
NA | TRBV29-1 | CSVEGTPGLSYEQYF
few | TRBV4-1 | CASSQFLRDSSYEQYF
few | TRBV6-5 | CASRGDISGANVLTF
NA | TRBV29-1 | CSVQGAVTEAFF
NA | TRBV5-1 | CASSLGSTSGSLYF
NA | TRBV9 | CASSVASGHTDTQYF
few | TRBV11-1 | CASRLTGRTGANVLTF
NA | TRBV6-5 | CASSYRTTANYEQYF
once | TRBV29-1 | CSTRREWDGYTF
NA | TRBV2 | CASTGQGTDTQYF
NA | TRBV29-1 | CSVEDRSGGFSTDTQYF
NA | TRBV6-1 | CASSYPPAYEQYF
NA | TRBV6-5 | CASSERQGVLTF
once | TRBV11-2 | CASSLRLQETQYF
NA | TRBV5-6 | CASSWGQGWSEQYF
NA | TRBV30 | CAWQTGGTYGYTF
NA | TRBV30 | CAWSKYNEQFF
NA | TRBV30 | CAWSAGLEYGYTF
NA | TRBV29-1 | CSVEDDRGAFGYTF
NA | TRBV5-1 | CASSLVDSDYEQYF
many | TRBV7-2 | CASSPILAAYEQYF
NA | TRBV29-1 | CSVDSAGGFEQYF
NA | TRBV30 | CAWTDSGNTIYF
once | TRBV11-2 | CASSSGQGTSGGAAYEQYF
NA | TRBV11-2 | CASSSLRETEAFF
few | TRBV30 | CASSGLAGVGTDTQYF
few | TRBV7-8 | CASSLSSGGSYGYTF
NA | TRBV7-3 | CASSLGGSNTEAFF
NA | TRBV14 | CASSQDHNNPLHF
NA | TRBV15 | CATSRDPPGSGEKLFF
few | TRBV7-8 | CASSGRDYNEQFF